One and the same sample provided the 15 T cell receptor beta chains below, sequenced in a study of blood T cell repertoires in COVID-19. The protocol was immunoSEQ multiplex PCR, while the TCRdb copy is restricted to in-frame clones and leaves out a portion. The data contain 150,000 to 200,000 clones, about 80% of them singletons. The sequencing sample was made of PBMCs or T cells enriched from blood (not recorded which). These receptors all come from a man aged 50-60 years who had recovered from COVID-19.

This chain joins TRBV10-3 and TRBJ2-5, with D uncertain. From germline, CDR1 is ENHRY and CDR2 SYGVKD. The CDR3 totals 12 residues. V lost 6 bases and J 2 bases, leaving 7 bases between the germline ends. The CDR3 DNA reads TGTGCCATCAGCCCCACACAAGAGACCCAGTACTTC. Translation: CAISPTQETQYF.

V is TRBV3-1 (or the pseudogene TRBV3-2) and J is TRBJ2-3; TRBD2 is a possible D gene (5 bases). CDR3 size: 13 residues. Germline CDR1 and CDR2: LGHDT and YNNKEL (reference sequence). Trimming cost V 1 base and J 4 bases, with 6 bases left between them. This CDR3 reads CASSQAGSDTQYF. The CDR3 coding sequence is TGTGCCAGCAGCCAAGCGGGGTCAGATACGCAGTATTTT.

This chain connects TRBV6-1 to TRBJ1-5, with D perhaps matching TRBD1 (5 bases). Germline assignment: CDR1 MNHNS and CDR2 SASEGT. The V end was cut by 2 bases, the J end by 2 bases, with 13 bases between. This CDR3 is built from 16 residues. The CDR3 coding sequence is TGTGCCAGCAGTGAAAGGACCGGGGGAGGCAATCAGCCCCAGCATTTT. Protein sequence: CASSERTGGGNQPQHF.

The chain has TRBV11-2 and TRBJ1-1; 9 bases are a match to TRBD1. Trimming at V came to 3 bases and at J to 5 bases, leaving 10 bases not matched to a gene. CDR1 SGHAT and CDR2 FQNNGV come from the germline V gene. The CDR3 spans 16 residues. In DNA, the CDR3 is TGTGCCAGCAGCTTTCGACGACAGGGGGGTAGAACTGAAGCTTTCTTT. Its protein product is CASSFRRQGGRTEAFF. Full variable domain (remainder filled in from reference TRBV11-2 and TRBJ1-1): EAGVAQSPRYKIIEKRQSVAFWCNPISGHATLYWYQQILGQGPKLLIQFQNNGVVDDSQLPKDRFSAERLKGVDSTLKIQPAKLEDSAVYLCASSFRRQGGRTEAFFGQGTRLTVV.

V usage is TRBV15 and J usage is TRBJ1-4, with D hard to call. The CDR3 runs to 14 residues. Germline V lookup: CDR1 LNHNV, CDR2 YYDKDF (reference sequence). V shed 0 bases and J shed 5 bases, with 7 bases lying between them. In nucleotides, the CDR3 is TGTGCCACCAGCAGAGACAGAGGGAATGAAAAACTGTTTTTT. It translates to CATSRDRGNEKLFF.

The chain is built from TRBV4-1 and TRBJ1-1; the match to TRBD1 covers 7 bases. The CDR3 has 15 amino acids. CDR1 and CDR2 from the germline V gene are MGHRA and YSYEKL. V was pared by 5 bases and J by 4 bases, with 10 bases of the junction left unmatched. The CDR3 here is CASSVRQGESTEAFF. The DNA for the CDR3 is TGCGCCAGCAGCGTACGACAGGGAGAGAGCACTGAAGCTTTCTTT.

The chain employs TRBV28 and TRBJ2-7; 8 bases map to TRBD1. The CDR3 totals 15 residues. V was clipped by 6 bases and J by 2 bases; unmatched bases: 9. Germline CDR1 is MDHEN and CDR2 is SYDVKM. The CDR3 region is CASRSGGRSTYEQYF. CDR3 nucleotides: TGTGCCAGCAGATCAGGGGGCCGTAGCACCTACGAGCAGTACTTC. Based on the CDR3 plus reference TRBV28 and TRBJ2-7, the full variable domain is DVKVTQSSRYLVKRTGEKVFLECVQDMDHENMFWYRQDPGLGLRLIYFSYDVKMKEKGDIPEGYSVSREKKERFSLILESASTNQTSMYLCASRSGGRSTYEQYFGPGTRLTVT.

This clone was counted between two and nine times. V gene TRBV28 combines with J gene TRBJ2-7; a possible D gene is TRBD1 (6 bases). The germline gives CDR1 MDHEN, CDR2 SYDVKM. Between the trimmed V and J ends, which lost 6 bases and 2 bases, there was a span of 11 bases. CDR3 length equals 13 residues. The CDR3 DNA sequence: TGTGCCAGCAGGAGGACAGTAACCTACGAGCAGTACTTC. This encodes CASRRTVTYEQYF.

V is TRBV5-4 and J is TRBJ2-7, with 10 bases that match TRBD2. V shed 5 bases, J shed 3 bases, and the junction held 8 bases outside the gene matches. This CDR3 has 15 amino acids. Germline V gene sequence: CDR1 SGHNT, CDR2 YYREEE (reference sequence). The CDR3 DNA reads TGTGCCAGCAGGGAGGGACTAGCGACAATCTACGAGCAGTACTTC. As protein: CASREGLATIYEQYF.

The chain couples TRBV27 to TRBJ2-7; D unresolved. Germline-derived CDR1 and CDR2 are MNHEY and SMNVEV (reference sequence). V lost 0 bases, J lost 5 bases, and 11 bases lay in between. The CDR3 spans 14 residues. CDR3: CASSLSRLQDEQYF. The CDR3 coding sequence is TGTGCCAGCAGTTTATCCAGGCTTCAGGACGAGCAGTACTTC.

The chain has TRBV18 and TRBJ1-1; a weak D match, TRBD1 (6 bases). The germline CDR1 and CDR2 sequences are KGHSH and LQKENI. Trimming pared 0 bases from V and 0 bases from J, leaving 8 bases between. The CDR3 runs to 15 residues. CDR3 region: CASSPPTGMNTEAFF. In nucleotides, the CDR3 is TGTGCCAGCTCACCACCTACAGGGATGAACACTGAAGCTTTCTTT.

In this sample, this clone turned up a few times. V and J are TRBV27 and TRBJ1-5; 9 nucleotides line up with TRBD1. After removal of 3 bases from V and 6 bases from J, the junction contained 6 bases not matched to a gene. The CDR3 consists of 15 residues. Germline V gene lookup returns CDR1 MNHEY and CDR2 SMNVEV (reference sequence). The CDR3 nucleotides are TGTGCCAGCAGTTTCGGGGGACAGGGCTTTCAGCCCCAGCATTTT. It codes for CASSFGGQGFQPQHF.

The rearrangement links TRBV11-2 to TRBJ2-3; 10 bases match TRBD1. CDR3 length: 17 residues. Germline V gene data show CDR1 as SGHAT and CDR2 as FQNNGV. V was pared by 5 bases and J by 3 bases, with 11 bases of the junction left unmatched. The DNA for the CDR3 is TGTGCCAGCAGCAGTTTCGGACAGGGGGTAGGGACAGATACGCAGTATTTT. It translates to CASSSFGQGVGTDTQYF.

This chain joins TRBV6-4 and TRBJ2-1, with 12 positions matching TRBD2. CDR1 is MRHNA, CDR2 SNTAGT, per germline. CDR3 length: 16 amino acids. With V trimmed by 5 bases and J by 1 base, 3 bases remained unmatched. The CDR3 coding sequence is TGTGCCAGCAGTCTAGCGGGGGGGCAGTCCTACAATGAGCAGTTCTTC. Translating it yields CASSLAGGQSYNEQFF.

The chain employs TRBV9 and TRBJ2-5; D is possibly TRBD2 (5 bases). The CDR3 is 14 amino acids. Germline CDR1 is SGDLS and CDR2 is YYNGEE. Trimming shortened V by 0 bases and J by 5 bases, and 11 bases separated the two germline ends. The CDR3, as DNA: TGTGCCAGCAGCGTAGGAGGGAGTACTGAGACCCAGTACTTC. Encoded protein: CASSVGGSTETQYF.